Below are 20 T cell receptor beta chains sequenced from a single sample in a study of blood T cell repertoires in COVID-19. Clones were sequenced by immunoSEQ multiplex PCR, and TCRdb holds only the in-frame ones, with some missing. The profile shows 120,000 to 150,000 clones, around 90% of them singletons. Sequencing was performed on peripheral blood. These receptors originate from a woman of 80 years or more with acute or convalescent COVID-19.

V usage is TRBV6-5 and J usage is TRBJ1-4, with a weak D call TRBD1 (5 bases). The germline CDR1 and CDR2 sequences are MNHEY and SVGAGI. Trimming cost V 0 bases and J 2 bases, with 10 bases left between them. The CDR3 is made up of 16 amino acids. The CDR3 coding sequence is TGTGCCAGCAGTTACTCAGGGGCGGGGACTAATGAAAAACTGTTTTTT. This encodes CASSYSGAGTNEKLFF.

The chain couples TRBV7-3 to TRBJ1-2; D remains ambiguous. Germline V gene lookup returns CDR1 SGHTA and CDR2 FQGTGA. The CDR3 length is 14 residues. Trimming cost V 0 bases and J 7 bases, with 12 bases left between them. The CDR3 here is CASSLTGGSGGYTF. CDR3 sequence (DNA): TGTGCCAGCAGCTTAACGGGTGGGAGTGGTGGCTACACCTTC.

The rearrangement links TRBV15 to TRBJ1-2; TRBD1 matches at 7 bases. The CDR3 length is 15 residues. V was clipped by 7 bases and J by 5 bases; unmatched bases: 13. Germline V CDR1 and CDR2: LNHNV, YYDKDF (reference sequence). The CDR3 here is CATTPRVQGTYGYTF. The CDR3 nucleotides read TGTGCCACCACCCCACGAGTACAGGGGACGTATGGCTACACCTTC.

This clone was seen only a few times. The chain couples TRBV2 to TRBJ1-2; no clear D. V lost 4 bases and J lost 11, with 20 bases in between. The CDR3 is made up of 14 amino acids. Germline CDR1 is SNHLY and CDR2 is FYNNEI. The CDR3 sequence is CASSVVFLETGYTF. The CDR3 region has the DNA TGTGCCAGCAGTGTTGTCTTCTTAGAGACGGGATACACCTTC.

This chain uses TRBV19 with TRBJ1-5, with a weak D call TRBD1 (5 bases). The CDR3 is 16 residues long. V dropped 6 bases and J dropped 1 base, with 16 bases sitting between them. Germline loops: CDR1 LNHDA, CDR2 SQIVND (reference sequence). Written as DNA, the CDR3 is TGTGCCAGTAGAACAGGAGGGGTCACAAGCAATCAGCCCCAGCATTTT. The encoded protein is CASRTGGVTSNQPQHF.

The rearrangement links TRBV7-9 to TRBJ1-1; TRBD1 matches 9 bases. The CDR3 spans 14 residues. Trimming took 5 bases from V and 1 from J; bases not matched to a gene: 2. Germline V gives CDR1 SEHNR, CDR2 FQNEAQ (reference sequence). In DNA, the CDR3 is TGTGCCAGCAGCCTGGGACAGGGGAACACTGAAGCTTTCTTT. It is translated as CASSLGQGNTEAFF.

The sample holds one count of this clone. The chain combines TRBV27 with TRBJ2-3; 8 bases align to TRBD2. The CDR3 is made up of 15 amino acids. J was trimmed by 3 bases and V by 4 bases; bases with no gene match: 6. CDR1 is MNHEY, CDR2 SMNVEV, per germline (reference sequence). CDR3 in amino acids: CASSSPGGGTDTQYF. In DNA, the CDR3 is TGTGCCAGCAGTTCCCCCGGCGGGGGGACAGATACGCAGTATTTT.

The chain is built from TRBV11-2 and TRBJ2-7; D is unclear. CDR1 and CDR2 from the germline V gene are SGHAT and FQNNGV. The CDR3 has 14 residues. V was trimmed by 3 bases and J by 0 bases, leaving 9 bases between them. The CDR3 DNA is TGTGCCAGCAGCTTTCTGGCTTACTCCTACGAGCAGTACTTC. Residues: CASSFLAYSYEQYF.

This chain joins TRBV6-5 and TRBJ1-1; a possible D gene is TRBD1 (6 bases). Per germline, CDR1 MNHEY and CDR2 SVGAGI. V lost 2 bases and J 0 bases, leaving 7 bases between the germline ends. This CDR3 comprises 14 residues. The CDR3 loop is CASSYHRVNTEAFF. In DNA form, the CDR3 reads TGTGCCAGCAGTTACCACAGGGTGAACACTGAAGCTTTCTTT.

The gene calls are TRBV28 and TRBJ1-2; the match to TRBD1 covers 9 bases. The CDR3 is 16 residues long. Per germline, CDR1 MDHEN and CDR2 SYDVKM. Trimming at V came to 4 bases and at J to 6 bases, leaving 12 bases not matched to a gene. The CDR3 loop is CASSYGGQGIAHGYTF. CDR3 bases: TGTGCCAGCAGTTACGGCGGACAGGGGATAGCACATGGCTACACCTTC.

The J gene is TRBJ2-2, the V gene TRBV4-3, with D tentatively TRBD2 (6 bases). Between the trimmed V and J ends, which lost 0 bases and 12 bases, there was a span of 17 bases. This CDR3 region has 15 residues. Germline CDR1 and CDR2: LGHNA and YSLEER. The CDR3 DNA reads TGCGCCAGCAGCCAAGAGAGACTAGGGTACCTGAAGCTGTTTTTT. Protein sequence: CASSQERLGYLKLFF.

The chain carries TRBV10-3 and TRBJ1-1; tentatively, D is TRBD1 (5 bases). V was trimmed by 0 bases and J by 1 base, leaving 18 bases between them. From germline, CDR1 is ENHRY and CDR2 SYGVKD. There are 18 residues in the CDR3. The CDR3 DNA reads as TGTGCCATCAGTGAGTCGATCGGTTCCAGGGAGGGGAACACTGAAGCTTTCTTT. It is translated as CAISESIGSREGNTEAFF.

The rearrangement uses TRBV29-1 and TRBJ2-3, with a weak D call TRBD1 (5 bases). Germline V CDR1 and CDR2: SQVTM, ANQGSEA. V lost 3 bases and J 2 bases, leaving 6 bases between the germline ends. The CDR3 covers 12 residues. The CDR3 loop reads CSVDRDTDTQYF. The CDR3 DNA reads as TGCAGCGTTGACAGGGACACAGATACGCAGTATTTT.

In this sample, this clone turned up a few times. The rearrangement uses TRBV2 and TRBJ1-1; 8 nucleotides match TRBD1. This CDR3 is 14 amino acids long. Unmatched junction bases numbered 8, after V lost 6 bases and J lost 5 bases. Germline loops: CDR1 SNHLY, CDR2 FYNNEI. For the CDR3, the DNA is TGTGCCAGCAGAGGAGACAGGGGTGTGACTGAAGCTTTCTTT. This gives the protein CASRGDRGVTEAFF.

V is TRBV14 and J is TRBJ1-1; TRBD1 is a possible D gene (6 bases). V dropped 4 bases and J dropped 0 bases, with 6 bases sitting between them. Germline CDR1 reads SGHDN; CDR2 reads FVKESK. There are 13 residues in the CDR3. CDR3 DNA: TGTGCCAGCAGCCGGGACATGAACACTGAAGCTTTCTTT. This encodes CASSRDMNTEAFF. Full variable domain (rest looked up from reference TRBV14 and TRBJ1-1): EAGVTQFPSHSVIEKGQTVTLRCDPISGHDNLYWYRRVMGKEIKFLLHFVKESKQDESGMPNNRFLAERTGGTYSTLKVQPAELEDSGVYFCASSRDMNTEAFFGQGTRLTVV.

The CDR3 sequence: CASSQGQGIAGELFF. The CDR3 nucleotides are TGCGCCAGCAGCCAGGGGCAGGGGATAGCCGGGGAGCTGTTTTTT. The chain has TRBV4-1 and TRBJ2-2; a possible D gene is TRBD1 (6 bases). CDR1 and CDR2 (germline): MGHRA, YSYEKL. Trimming shortened V by 3 bases and J by 6 bases, and 14 bases separated the two germline ends. The CDR3 has 15 residues.

The chain joins TRBV11-2 to TRBJ2-1; perhaps TRBD2 as D (5 bases). This CDR3 has 12 amino acids. V gave up 1 base and J gave up 8 bases, with 6 bases separating them. Germline V CDR1 and CDR2: SGHAT, FQNNGV. In nucleotides, the CDR3 is TGTGCCAGCAGCTTAGCGGAGGATGAGCAGTTCTTC. Translation: CASSLAEDEQFF.

The chain carries TRBV18 and TRBJ1-1; 7 nucleotides align to TRBD1. CDR3 size: 14 residues. V shed 3 bases, J shed 7 bases, and the junction held 8 bases outside the gene matches. Looked up from germline, CDR1 is KGHSH and CDR2 is LQKENI. CDR3 bases: TGTGCCAGCTCACCCGTAGACAGGGCAGGTGAAGCTTTCTTT. Its translation is CASSPVDRAGEAFF. Full variable domain (outside the CDR3, taken from reference TRBV18 and TRBJ1-1): NAGVMQNPRHLVRRRGQEARLRCSPMKGHSHVYWYRQLPEEGLKFMVYLQKENIIDESGMPKERFSAEFPKEGPSILRIQQVVRGDSAAYFCASSPVDRAGEAFFGQGTRLTVV.

V gene TRBV27 combines with J gene TRBJ1-5, with a weak D call TRBD1 (5 bases). Germline V CDR1 and CDR2: MNHEY, SMNVEV (reference sequence). CDR3 length: 15 amino acids. Trimming cost V 2 bases and J 5 bases, with 13 bases left between them. CDR3 nucleotide sequence: TGTGCCAGCAGTTTAACGGGAGTGACAGATCAGCCCCAGCATTTT. Amino acids: CASSLTGVTDQPQHF.

The chain is built from TRBV5-1 and TRBJ2-5, with 10 bases that match TRBD2. The J segment lost 0 bases and the V segment lost 4 bases, leaving 6 bases of the junction unmatched. The CDR3 is made up of 16 amino acids. Germline values: CDR1 SGHRS, CDR2 YFSETQ. CDR3 protein: CASSQDSGGYQETQYF. For the CDR3, the DNA is TGCGCCAGCAGCCAGGATAGCGGGGGGTACCAAGAGACCCAGTACTTC. Based on the CDR3 plus reference TRBV5-1 and TRBJ2-5, the full variable domain is KAGVTQTPRYLIKTRGQQVTLSCSPISGHRSVSWYQQTPGQGLQFLFEYFSETQRNKGNFPGRFSGRQFSNSRSEMNVSTLELGDSALYLCASSQDSGGYQETQYFGPGTRLLVL.